This T cell receptor (beta chain) comes out of a study of cytomegalovirus exposure and HLA in healthy donors. Overall study context: Most genotyped donors, approximately 81% of around 370, had Caucasian-associated genetic ancestry.

Primers included in the PCR were 60 Vbeta and 13 Jbeta primers. Clones were read by immunoSEQ multiplex PCR, and TCRdb kept only the in-frame ones, dropping some. The data hold about 200,000 clones, with approximately 85% observed a single time. Looked up from germline, CDR1 is SEHNR and CDR2 is FQNEAQ (reference sequence). CDR3 length: 14 amino acids. V lost 4 bases, J lost 5 bases, and 14 bases lay in between. Comments on this clone: Its specificity is unknown.

Findings and caveats of the study: Cytomegalovirus-associated status was assigned to some 180 TCR beta chains. Fewer N-insertions than the roughly 670-donor mean were reportedly shown by an Asian-associated ancestry cluster in a later analysis.

The receptor comes from a woman aged 45-65 years in good health and CMV-seronegative. Material for sequencing was PBMCs. This chain uses TRBV7-9 with TRBJ2-5; possibly TRBD1 for D (6 bases). CDR3 nucleotides: TGTGCCAGCAGCTCACCAGGGGCTCGGGAGACCCAGTACTTC. Encoded protein: CASSSPGARETQYF.